The 19 T cell receptor beta chains below come from one sample, sequenced in a study of a mutant IDH1 vaccine in newly diagnosed glioma (TCRdb year 2021). The meaning of the sample's time point label: baseline, week 1 (first vaccination visit). Read against the paper, the sample's treatment or condition label means: pre-vaccination baseline after standard-of-care therapy. The receptor library was made with the immunoSEQ multiplex PCR assay. As stored in TCRdb, this immuneACCESS dataset retains in-frame rearrangements with V and J assigned. A fraction of the clones does not appear; measured against another copy, unresolved V genes explain less than half of the discrepancy, and the remainder lacks a known reason. The sample table contains around 37,000 clones; only one count was recorded for roughly 89% of them. Under 20% of the sample comes from the top ten. Sequences were derived from PBMCs, sampled from a glioma patient treated with radiotherapy, temozolomide or both. The origin of the receptors is a man between 18 and 29 years old with glioma.

The rearrangement joins TRBV7-2 to TRBJ2-3; 11 bases are shared with TRBD2. V trimming: 3 bases; J trimming: 3 bases; junction bases outside the gene matches: 5. This CDR3 comprises 16 residues. Germline V gene sequence: CDR1 SGHTA, CDR2 FQGNSA. The CDR3 nucleotides read TGTGCCAGCAGCTTTACTAGCGGGAGTGGAACAGATACGCAGTATTTT. Amino acid sequence: CASSFTSGSGTDTQYF.

The chain recombines TRBV4-1 with TRBJ1-2; D call uncertain. Trimming took off 0 bases at V and 5 bases at J, with 22 bases between the two ends. The CDR3 totals 18 residues. In germline, CDR1 is MGHRA, CDR2 YSYEKL. In DNA, the CDR3 is TGCGCCAGCAGCCAAGATTGGGCGACCCAAAGGATAGGGTATGGCTACACCTTC. Translated, it gives CASSQDWATQRIGYGYTF.

This clone has only one observation. The J gene is TRBJ1-2, the V gene TRBV19; TRBD1 matches 8 bases. Germline V gene sequence: CDR1 LNHDA, CDR2 SQIVND (reference sequence). The V and J ends lost 10 bases and 2 bases, in that order; junction bases with no gene match: 9. The CDR3 has 14 amino acids. The CDR3 DNA reads TGTGCCACATCGACCGGACAGGGAAACTATGGCTACACCTTC. Its protein product is CATSTGQGNYGYTF. The entire variable domain, with the rest obtained from reference TRBV19 and TRBJ1-2, is as follows: DGGITQSPKYLFRKEGQNVTLSCEQNLNHDAMYWYRQDPGQGLRLIYYSQIVNDFQKGDIAEGYSVSREKKESFPLTVTSAQKNPTAFYLCATSTGQGNYGYTFGSGTRLTVV.

The chain recombines TRBV4-3 with TRBJ2-3, with 8 bases identical to TRBD2. This CDR3 is 17 amino acids long. V shed 0 bases, J shed 1 base, and the junction held 6 bases outside the gene matches. CDR1 is LGHNA, CDR2 YSLEER, per germline. The CDR3 is CASSQEASGGGTDTQYF. As DNA, the CDR3 is TGCGCCAGCAGCCAAGAGGCATCGGGAGGGGGCACAGATACGCAGTATTTT.

CDR3 nucleotides: TGTGCCAGCTCACCTTCGACACATGGAAACACCATATATTTT. Amino acid sequence: CASSPSTHGNTIYF. The V gene is TRBV18, the J gene TRBJ1-3; D gene unclear. V lost 3 bases, J lost 3 bases, and 9 bases lay in between. Germline lookup yields CDR1 KGHSH and CDR2 LQKENI. The CDR3 consists of 14 residues. Variable domain in full (rest from reference TRBV18 and TRBJ1-3): NAGVMQNPRHLVRRRGQEARLRCSPMKGHSHVYWYRQLPEEGLKFMVYLQKENIIDESGMPKERFSAEFPKEGPSILRIQQVVRGDSAAYFCASSPSTHGNTIYFGEGSWLTVV.

The chain is built from TRBV6-6 and TRBJ1-1; possibly TRBD1 for D (5 bases). The V gene's germline CDR1 is MNHNY and CDR2 SVGAGI (reference sequence). The ends were cut back, 2 bases at V and 1 base at J, with 11 bases in the middle. There are 15 residues in the CDR3. The CDR3 bases are TGTGCCAGCAGTTACGGCCAGGGCCAGAACACTGAAGCTTTCTTT. This codes for CASSYGQGQNTEAFF.

V usage is TRBV30 and J usage is TRBJ1-6, with no clear D. The CDR3 sequence is 13 residues long. Trimming stripped 1 base from V and 10 bases from J, with 11 bases between. The germline V gene has CDR1 GTSNPN and CDR2 SVGIG (reference sequence). CDR3 region: CAWSGYNWSPLHF. The CDR3, as DNA: TGTGCCTGGAGTGGATATAATTGGTCACCCCTCCACTTT.

This clone is deemed medium-sized. The chain employs TRBV6-5 and TRBJ2-5; 7 bases fit TRBD2. Germline trimming cut 1 base from V and 5 bases from J; bases unmatched to any gene: 1. The germline V gene encodes CDR1 MNHEY and CDR2 SVGAGI. This CDR3 spans 13 amino acids. This CDR3 is CASSYFGGETQYF. In nucleotides, the CDR3 is TGTGCCAGCAGTTACTTCGGGGGGGAGACCCAGTACTTC.

The chain joins TRBV7-9 to TRBJ2-1; D remains ambiguous. V gave up 3 bases and J gave up 10 bases, with 7 bases separating them. CDR1 SEHNR and CDR2 FQNEAQ come from the germline V gene (reference sequence). The CDR3 consists of 11 residues. The CDR3 sequence is CASSFLDEQFF. The CDR3 nucleotides read TGTGCCAGCAGCTTTTTGGACGAGCAGTTCTTC.

The CDR3 nucleotides are TGTGCCAGCAGCTTGGGGGTCTACAATGAGCAGTTCTTC. Its translation is CASSLGVYNEQFF. J is TRBJ2-1 and V is TRBV5-6, with no clear D. V gave up 0 bases and J gave up 3 bases, with 4 bases separating them. Germline V gene sequence: CDR1 SGHDT, CDR2 YYEEEE. The CDR3 is 13 amino acids. The full variable domain, its missing parts supplied by reference TRBV5-6 and TRBJ2-1, is DAGVTQSPTHLIKTRGQQVTLRCSPKSGHDTVSWYQQALGQGPQFIFQYYEEEERQRGNFPDRFSGHQFPNYSSELNVNALLLGDSALYLCASSLGVYNEQFFGPGTRLTVL.

The V and J genes are TRBV2 and TRBJ1-5; TRBD1 matches at 10 bases. This CDR3 is built from 14 residues. Trimming cost V 3 bases and J 6 bases; bases outside gene matches: 2. CDR1 and CDR2 (germline): SNHLY, FYNNEI. CDR3 in amino acids: CASSERQGAQPQHF. Written as DNA, the CDR3 is TGTGCCAGCAGTGAGAGACAGGGGGCTCAGCCCCAGCATTTT.

This clone was seen a handful of times. The chain couples TRBV6-5 to TRBJ2-1; TRBD2 agrees at 9 bases. J was trimmed by 9 bases and V by 6 bases; bases with no gene match: 9. The CDR3 is 14 amino acids. Germline V gene data show CDR1 as MNHEY and CDR2 as SVGAGI. CDR3 nucleotides: TGTGCCAGCAGCCTTGCGGGGGGGAATGGTGAGCAGTTCTTC. Amino acids: CASSLAGGNGEQFF.

This chain links TRBV28 with TRBJ2-7, with TRBD1 as a possible D gene (5 bases). The CDR3 has 13 residues. Germline V gives CDR1 MDHEN, CDR2 SYDVKM. V was pared by 7 bases and J by 0 bases, with 10 bases between. The CDR3 bases are TGTGCCAGCAAAAAGGACACCTCCTACGAGCAGTACTTC. Residues: CASKKDTSYEQYF.

Here the CDR3 DNA reads TGTGCCTGGAGTGAGGGGGGGAACTCTGGAAACACCATATATTTT. Translated, it gives CAWSEGGNSGNTIYF. The chain recombines TRBV30 with TRBJ1-3, with D tentatively TRBD1 (6 bases). CDR1 and CDR2 from the germline V gene are GTSNPN and SVGIG (reference sequence). There are 15 residues in the CDR3. The germline V and J ends were trimmed by 1 base and 0 bases, with 10 bases remaining between them.

This sequence joins TRBV29-1 and TRBJ1-1; no reliable D call. The CDR3 covers 15 residues. V shed 6 bases and J shed 1 base, with 18 bases lying between them. Per the germline V gene, CDR1 is SQVTM and CDR2 is ANQGSEA. CDR3 bases: TGCAGCGTCTTTCTTTCCAGAGCCCCGAACACTGAAGCTTTCTTT. Encoded protein: CSVFLSRAPNTEAFF.

The CDR3 bases are TGTGCCAGCAGCTTTGCAGGGGAACCCGAAGATGGCTACACCTTC. Its protein product is CASSFAGEPEDGYTF. J is TRBJ1-2 and V is TRBV5-4; perhaps TRBD1 as D (6 bases). Germline V gives CDR1 SGHNT, CDR2 YYREEE (reference sequence). V lost 2 bases to trimming and J lost 6 bases, with 17 bases between them. This CDR3 is built from 15 residues.

The chain couples TRBV6-1 to TRBJ1-5; possible D gene TRBD1, 5 bases. The CDR3 sequence is 13 residues long. Trimming left V 4 bases short and J 8 bases short, with 12 bases between. Germline V lookup: CDR1 MNHNS, CDR2 SASEGT. CDR3 in amino acids: CASSGGAYEPQHF. The CDR3 DNA reads as TGTGCCAGCAGTGGAGGGGCCTACGAGCCCCAGCATTTT.

This clone has only one observation. This chain links TRBV2 with TRBJ2-7; D possibly matches TRBD1 or TRBD2 (6 bases each). From germline, CDR1 is SNHLY and CDR2 FYNNEI. The CDR3 totals 13 residues. The V and J ends lost 5 bases and 3 bases respectively, with 11 bases between them. The CDR3 nucleotides are TGTGCCAGCAGTAGGGGGGCCCTCTACGAGCAGTACTTC. It translates to CASSRGALYEQYF.

This chain links TRBV19 with TRBJ2-3; D is perhaps TRBD2 (5 bases). Deletions cut 5 bases from V and 8 bases from J, with 14 bases between. The CDR3 has 13 amino acids. Germline V gene data show CDR1 as LNHDA and CDR2 as SQIVND (reference sequence). CDR3 sequence reads: CASSSNYGGTQYF. The CDR3 coding sequence is TGTGCCAGTAGTTCGAACTACGGAGGTACGCAGTATTTT.